This T cell receptor (beta chain) originates from a study of T-cell memory formation after mild COVID-19. Overall study context: The two donors had largely donor-specific TCR clusters. Study-level findings and limits: From day 15 to 85, contracting clones were balanced between CD4 and CD8, whereas later expanders leaned toward CD4+. The CD4+ clones that contracted clustered mainly within CM and EM, and the CD8+ clones concentrated in EMRA. The study detected some responding clones in pre-infection memory, suggesting cross-reactive memory joined.

Looked up from germline, CDR1 is DFQATT and CDR2 is SNEGSKA (reference sequence). CDR3 length: 13 amino acids. Trimming took off 0 bases at V and 0 bases at J, with 2 bases between the two ends. This clonotype has only a few counts. Its specificity is unknown. TCRdb re-derived calls from the 5' RACE reads in MiXCR, one entry per CDR3 protein. The table lists 180,000 or so distinct CDR3 sequences, under 14% of them singletons, with about 3.5% in the top ten. Sample: PBMCs or a T cell subset sorted from them (not recorded which). The receptor was derived from a man aged 18 to 30 who had mild COVID-19 (a few samples of this study predate the infection). Cell type and time point are not known. The rearrangement links TRBV20-1 to TRBJ1-4; the D is unclear. The chain's CDR3 is CSAREATNEKLFF. CDR3 DNA sequence: TGCAGTGCTAGAGAAGCAACTAATGAAAAACTGTTTTTT.